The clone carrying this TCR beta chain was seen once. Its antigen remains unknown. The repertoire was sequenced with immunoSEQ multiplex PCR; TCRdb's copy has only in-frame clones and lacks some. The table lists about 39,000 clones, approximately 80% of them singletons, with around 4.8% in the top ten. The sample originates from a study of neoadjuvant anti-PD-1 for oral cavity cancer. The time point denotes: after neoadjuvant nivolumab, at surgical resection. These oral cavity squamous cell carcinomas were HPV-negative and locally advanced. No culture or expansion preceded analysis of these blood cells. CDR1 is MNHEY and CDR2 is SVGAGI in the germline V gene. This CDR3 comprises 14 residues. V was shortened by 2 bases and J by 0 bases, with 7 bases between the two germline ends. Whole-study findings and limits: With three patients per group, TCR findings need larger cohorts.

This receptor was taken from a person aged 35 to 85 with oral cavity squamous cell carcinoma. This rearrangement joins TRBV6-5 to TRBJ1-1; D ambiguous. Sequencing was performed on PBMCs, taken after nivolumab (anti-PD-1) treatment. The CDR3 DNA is TGTGCCAGCAGTTACGCCTATATGAACACTGAAGCTTTCTTT. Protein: CASSYAYMNTEAFF.